In its sample, the clone carrying this T cell receptor (gamma chain) is large. Other DNA sequences within the sample encode an identical CDR3. The length of the CDR3 is 16 residues. V trimming: 0 bases; J trimming: 7 bases; junction bases outside the gene matches: 3. Per germline, CDR1 GITISATS and CDR2 ISYDGTV (reference sequence). This record comes from a study of gamma-delta chains in newborns, infants, children. For the study at large: Microbial exposure reportedly drives polyclonal innate γδ T cell expansion after birth.

TCRdb processed the reads again with the CATT caller. The sample holds about 1,100 gamma-chain clones, 4.1% seen once. The sequence was obtained from a child who was a newborn, infant or young child, either healthy, febrile or measles-vaccinated (not recorded which). This chain connects TRGV9 to TRGJP. Sequenced: blood. CDR3 amino acids: CALWEVRELGKKIKVF. Written as DNA, the CDR3 is TGTGCCTTGTGGGAGGTGCGTGAGTTGGGCAAAAAAATCAAGGTATTT.